These T cell receptor beta chains were read from a single sample in a study of T cells in Graves' hyperthyroidism and ophthalmopathy. TCRdb re-derived calls from the multiplex PCR reads in MiXCR, one entry per CDR3 protein. Here the sample spans around 690,000 distinct CDR3 sequences, around 16% being singletons. Sequencing was carried out using blood. The receptors come from a middle-aged man with Graves' hyperthyroidism. Both conserved end residues are part of each CDR3. The D gene is left open where the match is weak. Part of the rows lack a size; the others show once, few, many or a class for expanded clones.

cdr3_nt: TGTGCCAGCCGGACAGGGGGCCTGGAGACCCAGTACTTC; cdr3_aa: CASRTGGLETQYF; d_call: TRBD1; clone_size: .; v_call: TRBV12-3/TRBV12-4; j_call: TRBJ2-5
cdr3_nt: TGTGCCAGCAGTTTGTTGACAGAGAGCTCCTACAATGAGCAGTTCTTC; cdr3_aa: CASSLLTESSYNEQFF; d_call: .; clone_size: many; v_call: TRBV6-5; j_call: TRBJ2-1
cdr3_nt: TGTGCCAGCAGCTCCTGGTTCCCTCCCCACGGGGAGCTGTTTTTT; cdr3_aa: CASSSWFPPHGELFF; d_call: .; clone_size: many; v_call: TRBV11-2; j_call: TRBJ2-2
cdr3_nt: TGTGCCAGCAGAGAATGCTCCGGGAGGCTTGTAGGTACCTCCAGGGAGACCCAGTACTTC; cdr3_aa: CASRECSGRLVGTSRETQYF; d_call: TRBD2; clone_size: .; v_call: TRBV6-1; j_call: TRBJ2-5
cdr3_nt: TGTGCCAGCAGTTCCTATCCGGGACAGGGGAGCACTGAAGCTTTCTTT; cdr3_aa: CASSSYPGQGSTEAFF; d_call: TRBD1; clone_size: many; v_call: TRBV28; j_call: TRBJ1-1
cdr3_nt: TGTGCCAGCAGTTTATTCTCTAGCGGGACCTACGAGCAGTACTTC; cdr3_aa: CASSLFSSGTYEQYF; d_call: TRBD2; clone_size: many; v_call: TRBV27; j_call: TRBJ2-7
cdr3_nt: TGCAGTGCTAGATCCGACAATGAGCAGTTCTTC; cdr3_aa: CSARSDNEQFF; d_call: .; clone_size: many; v_call: TRBV20-1; j_call: TRBJ2-1
cdr3_nt: TGTGCCAGCAGCCAAGTAATTGGAGCGGGGGGCGGTACGCAGTATTTT; cdr3_aa: CASSQVIGAGGGTQYF; d_call: TRBD2; clone_size: .; v_call: TRBV3-1; j_call: TRBJ2-3
cdr3_nt: TGTGCCAGCAGCTTGGGGGGTGTATTTAAAGAGACCCAGTACTTC; cdr3_aa: CASSLGGVFKETQYF; d_call: .; clone_size: .; v_call: TRBV5-6; j_call: TRBJ2-5
cdr3_nt: TGCGCCAGCAGTGCGACTAGCGAGAGTGAGACCCAGTACTTC; cdr3_aa: CASSATSESETQYF; d_call: TRBD2; clone_size: many; v_call: TRBV10-2; j_call: TRBJ2-5
cdr3_nt: TGTGCCAGTAGTAGGACGTCCGGGCCCCAGCATTTT; cdr3_aa: CASSRTSGPQHF; d_call: .; clone_size: few; v_call: TRBV19; j_call: TRBJ1-5
cdr3_nt: TGTGCCAGCAGAGAAACTAGCGGGAGCTACAATGAGCAGTTCTTC; cdr3_aa: CASRETSGSYNEQFF; d_call: TRBD2; clone_size: many; v_call: TRBV2; j_call: TRBJ2-1
cdr3_nt: TGTGCCAGCAGCCGAGCGGGACAGGGGGGGACCTATGGCTACACCTTC; cdr3_aa: CASSRAGQGGTYGYTF; d_call: TRBD1; clone_size: .; v_call: TRBV12-3/TRBV12-4; j_call: TRBJ1-2
cdr3_nt: TGTGCCAGCAGTCGACTATTTGGGACTAGCGGAACCTACAATGAGCAGTTCTTC; cdr3_aa: CASSRLFGTSGTYNEQFF; d_call: TRBD2; clone_size: many; v_call: TRBV2; j_call: TRBJ2-1
cdr3_nt: TGTGCCAGCAGCGGAGGGGGAGGGCTCTCCTACAATGAGCAGTTCTTC; cdr3_aa: CASSGGGGLSYNEQFF; d_call: .; clone_size: many; v_call: TRBV9; j_call: TRBJ2-1
cdr3_nt: TGCAGTGCTGACCGGGGGAGCGGGAGCTCCTACAATGAGCAGTTCTTC; cdr3_aa: CSADRGSGSSYNEQFF; d_call: TRBD2; clone_size: few; v_call: TRBV20-1; j_call: TRBJ2-1
cdr3_nt: TGTGCCAGCAGCTTAGCTAGCGGGATCCACAGTGAGCAGTTCTTC; cdr3_aa: CASSLASGIHSEQFF; d_call: TRBD2; clone_size: few; v_call: TRBV7-9; j_call: TRBJ2-1
cdr3_nt: TGTGCCAGCACCTCTGGGGTAGGACAGGGGGCAACCGGGGAGCTGTTTTTT; cdr3_aa: CASTSGVGQGATGELFF; d_call: TRBD1; clone_size: .; v_call: TRBV12-3/TRBV12-4; j_call: TRBJ2-2
cdr3_nt: TGTGCCAATCAGACAGGGCGGGTAGATGAGCAGTTCTTC; cdr3_aa: CANQTGRVDEQFF; d_call: TRBD1; clone_size: many; v_call: TRBV6-2/TRBV6-3; j_call: TRBJ2-1
cdr3_nt: TGTGCCAGCAGGACTCTAGCAGGGCAAGAGACCCAGTACTTC; cdr3_aa: CASRTLAGQETQYF; d_call: .; clone_size: many; v_call: TRBV3-1; j_call: TRBJ2-5
cdr3_nt: TGTGCCTGGAGACCGGGACACTCGAACGAAAAACTGTTTTTT; cdr3_aa: CAWRPGHSNEKLFF; d_call: .; clone_size: many; v_call: TRBV30; j_call: TRBJ1-4
cdr3_nt: TGTGCCAGCAGTTCCCGCCGATTAAACGCAACTAATGAAAAACTGTTTTTT; cdr3_aa: CASSSRRLNATNEKLFF; d_call: .; clone_size: many; v_call: TRBV2; j_call: TRBJ1-4
cdr3_nt: TGTGCCAGCAGTGGACAGGCAGGGGCCGAAAAACTGTTTTTT; cdr3_aa: CASSGQAGAEKLFF; d_call: .; clone_size: many; v_call: TRBV2; j_call: TRBJ1-4
cdr3_nt: TGCAGCGTTGAGGGGGGGGAGATTGCAGTAGAGACCCAGTACTTC; cdr3_aa: CSVEGGEIAVETQYF; d_call: TRBD2; clone_size: .; v_call: TRBV29-1; j_call: TRBJ2-5
cdr3_nt: TGTGCCAGCAGCTTAGACAGCCTCAATGAGCAGTTCTTC; cdr3_aa: CASSLDSLNEQFF; d_call: .; clone_size: .; v_call: TRBV7-9; j_call: TRBJ2-1
cdr3_nt: TGCAGTGCTAGTCCCCCCGGTGGCAATCAGCCCCAGCATTTT; cdr3_aa: CSASPPGGNQPQHF; d_call: .; clone_size: .; v_call: TRBV20-1; j_call: TRBJ1-5